The rows below give T cell receptor beta chains drawn from one sample of a study of T cell repertoires in cytomegalovirus infection. MiXCR was run by TCRdb on the reads, yielding one entry per CDR3 protein. The sample shows 200,000 to 300,000 distinct CDR3 sequences, approximately 8.3% of them seen only once. The specimen sequenced was PBMCs. The receptors stem from a human donor in good health (CMV status not recorded). Some clones in this sample may be carry-over from other donors' samples. Each CDR3 is given with its conserved first and last residue. D genes are given only for firm matches. Size tells how often a clone was seen (once, few, many) or the class of an expanded clone, and some rows leave it out.

clone size | J gene | V gene | D gene | CDR3 protein | CDR3 DNA
few | TRBJ2-3 | TRBV6-1 | NA | CATLRDTQYF | TGTGCCACGTTGAGGGATACGCAGTATTTT
many | TRBJ2-3 | TRBV7-2 | TRBD1 | CASSPSQGAWTQYF | TGTGCCAGCAGCCCATCCCAGGGGGCTTGGACGCAGTATTTT
many | TRBJ2-7 | TRBV7-2 | NA | CASSSNFVGYEQYF | TGTGCCAGCAGCTCGAATTTTGTGGGGTACGAGCAGTACTTC
many | TRBJ2-7 | TRBV7-2 | NA | CASSIGTASYEQYF | TGTGCCAGCAGTATCGGGACGGCTTCCTACGAGCAGTACTTC
NA | TRBJ2-5 | TRBV7-1 | NA | CASTTTKETQYF | TGTGCCAGCACCACGACTAAAGAGACCCAGTACTTC
many | TRBJ2-5 | TRBV7-8 | TRBD2 | CASSLVRTSAETQYF | TGTGCCAGCAGCTTAGTAAGGACTAGCGCAGAGACCCAGTACTTC
many | TRBJ1-2 | TRBV28 | NA | CASSPGQPIYGYTF | TGTGCCAGCAGCCCCGGACAGCCTATCTATGGCTACACCTTC
many | TRBJ2-1 | TRBV10-3 | NA | CAISEPRDYNEQFF | TGTGCCATCAGTGAACCCCGGGACTACAATGAGCAGTTCTTC
many | TRBJ1-1 | TRBV7-3 | NA | CASSPGSAAEAFF | TGTGCCAGCAGCCCGGGATCCGCCGCTGAAGCTTTCTTT
NA | TRBJ1-2 | TRBV20-1 | NA | CSATTDGANYGYTF | TGCAGTGCCACTACGGACGGGGCTAACTATGGCTACACCTTC
many | TRBJ1-3 | TRBV7-2 | NA | CASSPGSSSGNTIYF | TGTGCCAGCAGCCCGGGTTCGAGCTCTGGAAACACCATATATTTT
many | TRBJ1-2 | TRBV7-2 | NA | CASSPAVNYGYTF | TGTGCCAGCAGCCCTGCGGTTAACTATGGCTACACCTTC
NA | TRBJ2-7 | TRBV19 | NA | CASSTQSSYEQYF | TGTGCCAGTAGTACCCAGAGCTCCTACGAGCAGTACTTC
NA | TRBJ2-1 | TRBV6-5 | NA | CASSFKTRAPRNEQFF | TGTGCCAGCAGTTTCAAGACTAGAGCCCCACGGAATGAGCAGTTCTTC
many | TRBJ2-1 | TRBV7-2 | NA | CASSPNANEQFF | TGTGCCAGCAGCCCGAACGCTAATGAGCAGTTCTTC
NA | TRBJ2-1 | TRBV20-1 | TRBD2 | CSAGTSGIINEQFF | TGCAGTGCGGGGACTAGCGGGATTATCAATGAGCAGTTCTTC
few | TRBJ1-5 | TRBV19 | NA | CASNSYSNQPQHF | TGTGCCAGTAATAGTTATAGCAATCAGCCCCAGCATTTT
many | TRBJ1-2 | TRBV28 | TRBD1 | CASSRGQGDYGYTF | TGTGCCAGCAGTCGAGGACAGGGGGACTATGGCTACACCTTC
few | TRBJ2-7 | TRBV14 | TRBD1 | CASSQDPRTGGSYEQYF | TGTGCCAGCAGCCAAGATCCCCGGACAGGGGGAAGCTACGAGCAGTACTTC
many | TRBJ1-1 | TRBV6-6 | TRBD1 | CASTTGGMWLVDTEAFF | TGTGCCAGCACCACAGGGGGTATGTGGTTAGTTGACACTGAAGCTTTCTTT
NA | TRBJ2-1 | TRBV7-2 | NA | CASSLDSTGVNNEQFF | TGTGCCAGCAGCTTAGATTCAACGGGGGTTAACAATGAGCAGTTCTTC
many | TRBJ1-1 | TRBV19 | NA | CASSIEGRGNTEAFF | TGTGCCAGTAGTATAGAAGGCAGGGGGAACACTGAAGCTTTCTTT
many | TRBJ2-7 | TRBV7-2 | NA | CASSLDYAYEQYF | TGTGCCAGCAGCTTAGACTACGCCTACGAGCAGTACTTC
NA | TRBJ1-3 | TRBV7-4 | NA | CASSLNGQFPGNTIYF | TGTGCCAGCAGCCTCAATGGACAGTTCCCTGGAAACACCATATATTTT
NA | TRBJ1-1 | TRBV2 | NA | CASSSEQGTEAFF | TGTGCCAGCAGTTCAGAACAGGGAACTGAAGCTTTCTTT
NA | TRBJ2-2 | TRBV6-2/TRBV6-3 | NA | CASSRGGTNTGELFF | TGTGCCAGCAGTAGGGGGGGCACGAACACCGGGGAGCTGTTTTTT
many | TRBJ2-4 | TRBV7-6 | NA | CASSLGGTDIQYF | TGTGCCAGCAGCTTAGGGGGCACGGACATTCAGTACTTC
many | TRBJ2-6 | TRBV11-2 | NA | CASSRQVLSGANVLTF | TGTGCCAGCAGCCGGCAGGTGCTCTCTGGGGCCAACGTCCTGACTTTC
many | TRBJ1-1 | TRBV7-2 | NA | CASIPVSGMNTEAFF | TGTGCCAGCATCCCCGTGAGTGGTATGAACACTGAAGCTTTCTTT
few | TRBJ2-5 | TRBV12-3/TRBV12-4 | NA | CASSSGPFRGETQYF | TGTGCCAGCAGTTCCGGTCCCTTTCGTGGAGAGACCCAGTACTTC
many | TRBJ2-7 | TRBV18 | NA | CASSPLGAYEQYF | TGTGCCAGCTCCCCCCTAGGGGCCTACGAGCAGTACTTC
many | TRBJ2-2 | TRBV29-1 | TRBD2 | CSVGLAGNTGELFF | TGCAGCGTCGGACTAGCGGGCAACACCGGGGAGCTGTTTTTT
few | TRBJ2-1 | TRBV28 | TRBD2 | CASSLRAGVLYNEQFF | TGTGCCAGCAGCCTCCGAGCGGGGGTTCTTTACAATGAGCAGTTCTTC
many | TRBJ1-4 | TRBV6-2/TRBV6-3 | NA | CASSAPVPRNEKLFF | TGTGCCAGCAGTGCCCCAGTGCCAAGGAATGAAAAACTGTTTTTT
many | TRBJ2-1 | TRBV2 | NA | CASSAYNEQFF | TGTGCCAGCAGTGCCTACAATGAGCAGTTCTTC
NA | TRBJ2-7 | TRBV23-1 | NA | CASQQPRPGDYEQYF | TGCGCCAGCCAACAACCCCGTCCGGGGGATTACGAGCAGTACTTC
NA | TRBJ2-5 | TRBV7-9 | TRBD1 | CASSSLDRGQETQYF | TGTGCCAGCAGCTCCTTGGACAGGGGGCAAGAGACCCAGTACTTC
many | TRBJ1-2 | TRBV7-2 | TRBD1 | CASSLAPSGKGGSGYTF | TGTGCCAGCAGCTTAGCGCCCAGCGGTAAAGGGGGCTCGGGCTACACCTTC
many | TRBJ2-5 | TRBV2 | TRBD2 | CASSRTSKETQYF | TGTGCCAGCAGTAGGACTAGCAAGGAGACCCAGTACTTC
many | TRBJ2-2 | TRBV4-2 | NA | CASSQLGANGELFF | TGTGCCAGCAGCCAATTGGGGGCTAACGGGGAGCTGTTTTTT
NA | TRBJ1-2 | TRBV6-6 | TRBD1 | CASRGGQGARGYTF | TGTGCCAGCAGGGGGGGACAGGGGGCGAGGGGCTACACCTTC
few | TRBJ1-4 | TRBV10-2 | NA | CASSESGLVLEKLFF | TGCGCCAGCAGTGAGTCGGGCCTGGTCTTGGAAAAACTGTTTTTT
few | TRBJ1-4 | TRBV30 | NA | CAWSSTGSPNEKLFF | TGTGCCTGGAGCTCCACAGGGTCTCCTAATGAAAAACTGTTTTTT
many | TRBJ1-5 | TRBV7-8 | NA | CASSASPGQISNQPQHF | TGTGCCAGCAGCGCTAGCCCCGGACAGATTAGCAATCAGCCCCAGCATTTT
few | TRBJ2-7 | TRBV10-2 | NA | CASSDTGLPSGEQYF | TGCGCCAGCAGTGACACCGGACTCCCTTCTGGGGAGCAGTACTTC
many | TRBJ2-1 | TRBV28 | TRBD2 | CASSEVGGSGGAYNEQFF | TGTGCCAGCAGTGAGGTAGGGGGTAGCGGGGGGGCCTACAATGAGCAGTTCTTC
many | TRBJ2-7 | TRBV4-2 | TRBD1 | CASSLAGTGDYEQYF | TGTGCCAGCAGCCTAGCAGGGACAGGGGATTACGAGCAGTACTTC
NA | TRBJ1-1 | TRBV11-2 | NA | CASSLALGMNTEAFF | TGTGCCAGCAGCTTAGCGCTCGGCATGAACACTGAAGCTTTCTTT
many | TRBJ2-7 | TRBV11-2 | NA | CASSLSGLTYEQYF | TGTGCCAGCAGCTTATCGGGACTTACCTACGAGCAGTACTTC
many | TRBJ2-1 | TRBV7-2 | TRBD2 | CASSLVSVSGSSYNEQFF | TGTGCCAGCAGCTTAGTATCGGTGAGCGGGAGTAGTTACAATGAGCAGTTCTTC